This is a list of T cell receptor beta chains from one sample in a study of blood T cell repertoires in COVID-19. This table comes from immunoSEQ multiplex PCR, and its TCRdb copy is limited to in-frame clones, with some not included. The sample carries over 450,000 clones, less than 90% recorded once. The sample taken for sequencing was peripheral blood. These receptors were collected from a woman aged 50 to 60 with COVID-19, enrolled during active disease. The CDR3 runs from the conserved cysteine through the conserved F or W. D genes are given only for firm matches. Not every row has a clone size; where given, it reads once, few, many or a size class.

TRBD1 | TRBJ2-3 | TRBV28 | NA | CASSPTGSSTDTQYF | TGTGCCAGCAGTCCGACAGGGTCTAGCACAGATACGCAGTATTTT
NA | TRBJ1-1 | TRBV27 | NA | CASSFAAGRGGTEAFF | TGTGCCAGCAGTTTCGCGGCAGGGCGGGGTGGTACTGAAGCTTTCTTT
NA | TRBJ1-1 | TRBV12-5 | NA | CASGLAIVPTEAFF | TGTGCTAGTGGTTTGGCTATAGTTCCCACTGAAGCTTTCTTT
NA | TRBJ2-3 | TRBV6-4 | NA | CASSDHGGDTQYF | TGTGCCAGCAGTGACCACGGGGGAGATACGCAGTATTTT
TRBD2 | TRBJ2-5 | TRBV24-1 | NA | CATSEGTSGNQETQYF | TGTGCCACCAGTGAAGGGACTAGCGGGAACCAAGAGACCCAGTACTTC
NA | TRBJ2-3 | TRBV24-1 | NA | CATRIDSYFFPHTQYF | TGTGCCACCAGAATAGACAGTTATTTCTTCCCCCATACGCAGTATTTT
NA | TRBJ1-2 | TRBV5-4 | NA | CASSLGGPANYGYTF | TGTGCCAGCAGCTTGGGGGGGCCTGCTAACTATGGCTACACCTTC
TRBD1 | TRBJ1-6 | TRBV6-1 | NA | CASSVRQGRSYNSPLHF | TGTGCCAGCAGTGTTCGACAGGGCCGCTCCTATAATTCACCCCTCCACTTT
TRBD1 | TRBJ1-1 | TRBV27 | NA | CASSLLSGGAQAFF | TGTGCCAGCAGTCTCTTATCAGGGGGTGCACAAGCTTTCTTT
NA | TRBJ1-1 | TRBV7-8 | NA | CASSSRPGGDTEAFF | TGTGCCAGCAGCTCCAGGCCGGGAGGGGATACTGAAGCTTTCTTT
TRBD1 | TRBJ2-3 | TRBV11-2 | NA | CASNDRGQGDTDTQYF | TGTGCCAGCAACGACCGTGGACAGGGGGACACAGATACGCAGTATTTT
TRBD1 | TRBJ2-7 | TRBV6-5 | NA | CASQTGVKYEQYF | TGTGCCAGCCAGACAGGGGTGAAATACGAGCAGTACTTC
TRBD2 | TRBJ2-2 | TRBV5-1 | NA | CASSSWTSDTGELFF | TGCGCCAGCAGCTCTTGGACTAGCGACACCGGGGAGCTGTTTTTT
NA | TRBJ2-7 | TRBV28 | once | CASSLQSGEQYF | TGTGCCAGCAGTTTACAATCCGGGGAGCAGTACTTC
TRBD1 | TRBJ2-7 | TRBV10-3 | NA | CASRTGGEQYF | TGTGCCAGCCGAACAGGGGGCGAGCAGTACTTC
TRBD1 | TRBJ1-5 | TRBV7-9 | NA | CASSTGQVTERWGNQPQHF | TGTGCCAGCAGCACAGGACAGGTTACCGAACGATGGGGAAATCAGCCCCAGCATTTT
NA | TRBJ1-1 | TRBV10-2 | NA | CASNPGGTEAFF | TGCGCCAGCAATCCCGGTGGCACTGAAGCTTTCTTT
TRBD1 | TRBJ1-6 | TRBV9 | NA | CASSVAQGSSYNSPLHF | TGTGCCAGCAGCGTAGCACAGGGGAGCTCCTATAATTCACCCCTCCACTTT
TRBD1 | TRBJ1-2 | TRBV6-1 | NA | CASSDYRDSIGGYTF | TGTGCCAGCAGTGATTACCGGGACAGCATTGGCGGCTACACCTTC
NA | TRBJ1-2 | TRBV5-1 | NA | CASSTGYGYTF | TGCGCCAGTTCTACAGGATATGGCTACACCTTC
NA | TRBJ1-1 | TRBV9 | NA | CASSVEGWTEAFF | TGTGCCAGCAGCGTAGAGGGGTGGACTGAAGCTTTCTTT
NA | TRBJ1-3 | TRBV28 | NA | CASSLKKEIGNTIYF | TGTGCCAGCAGTTTAAAAAAGGAGATTGGAAACACCATATATTTT
NA | TRBJ1-2 | TRBV5-4 | NA | CASSLGLGVAGYTF | TGTGCCAGCAGCTTGGGTCTGGGTGTAGCTGGCTACACCTTC
NA | TRBJ2-7 | TRBV29-1 | NA | CSVVPIGGQTSYEQYF | TGCAGCGTTGTACCGATCGGGGGACAGACTTCCTACGAGCAGTACTTC
NA | TRBJ1-2 | TRBV14 | NA | CASSPGTTGYTF | TGTGCCAGCAGCCCCGGGACAACCGGCTACACCTTC
NA | TRBJ2-7 | TRBV15 | NA | CATSRDSGRAYEQYF | TGTGCCACCAGCAGAGATTCAGGCAGGGCCTACGAGCAGTACTTC
TRBD2 | TRBJ2-5 | TRBV19 | NA | CASSIGLAGGLETQYF | TGTGCCAGTAGTATAGGGCTAGCGGGGGGACTGGAGACCCAGTACTTC
TRBD1 | TRBJ2-3 | TRBV19 | NA | CASSSDRGRDTQYF | TGTGCCAGTAGTTCTGACAGGGGGAGAGATACGCAGTATTTT
NA | TRBJ2-7 | TRBV19 | NA | CASRMTDAYEQYF | TGTGCCAGTCGAATGACAGACGCCTACGAGCAGTACTTC
TRBD1 | TRBJ1-2 | TRBV6-6 | NA | CASRTQGAGYGYTF | TGTGCCAGCAGGACCCAGGGGGCCGGCTATGGCTACACCTTC
NA | TRBJ1-2 | TRBV29-1 | NA | CSVGGYGYTF | TGCAGCGTGGGAGGGTATGGCTACACCTTC
TRBD2 | TRBJ2-3 | TRBV6-6 | once | CASSYSGGHTDTQYF | TGTGCCAGCAGTTATAGCGGGGGGCACACAGATACGCAGTATTTT
TRBD1 | TRBJ2-7 | TRBV5-1 | NA | CASSYDRAYEQYF | TGCGCCAGCAGCTACGACAGGGCCTACGAGCAGTACTTC
TRBD1 | TRBJ2-1 | TRBV28 | NA | CASRGLGTDNFGQFF | TGTGCCAGCAGGGGCCTCGGGACAGACAACTTCGGCCAGTTCTTC
NA | TRBJ1-4 | TRBV19 | NA | CASSPSVSNEKLFF | TGTGCCAGTAGTCCTTCGGTGTCTAATGAAAAACTGTTTTTT
TRBD1 | TRBJ1-1 | TRBV19 | NA | CASSSPHRGMNTEAFF | TGTGCCAGTAGTTCCCCTCACAGGGGGATGAACACTGAAGCTTTCTTT
NA | TRBJ1-2 | TRBV29-1 | NA | CSVEDGSTGYTF | TGCAGCGTTGAGGACGGGAGCACTGGCTACACCTTC
NA | TRBJ1-1 | TRBV7-9 | NA | CASSRRTENTEAFF | TGTGCCAGCAGCCGTCGGACAGAGAACACTGAAGCTTTCTTT
NA | TRBJ2-7 | TRBV11-3 | NA | CASSLDGNLRAPPLYEQYF | TGTGCCAGCAGCTTAGATGGAAACCTCAGGGCCCCTCCCCTCTACGAGCAGTACTTC
NA | TRBJ1-4 | TRBV4-1 | NA | CASSQEGGGRGYEKLFF | TGCGCCAGCAGCCAAGAAGGTGGCGGGAGAGGATATGAAAAACTGTTTTTT
TRBD2 | TRBJ2-1 | TRBV7-7 | few | CASSLNGGSYNEQFF | TGTGCCAGCAGCTTAAACGGGGGGTCCTACAATGAGCAGTTCTTC
TRBD1 | TRBJ2-2 | TRBV24-1 | NA | CATSDSTGTGAFNGELFF | TGTGCCACCAGTGATTCCACCGGGACAGGGGCGTTTAACGGGGAGCTGTTTTTT
NA | TRBJ2-2 | TRBV7-9 | NA | CASARQNTGELFF | TGTGCCAGCGCCAGACAGAACACCGGGGAGCTGTTTTTT
TRBD2 | TRBJ2-1 | TRBV7-2 | NA | CASSSGLQTLDEQFF | TGTGCCAGCAGCTCGGGACTACAGACTCTCGATGAGCAGTTCTTC
NA | TRBJ1-2 | TRBV30 | NA | CACEVNYGYTF | TGTGCCTGCGAGGTAAACTATGGCTACACCTTC
NA | TRBJ2-5 | TRBV5-5 | NA | CASLSPGKGETQYF | TGTGCCAGTCTCTCCCCAGGGAAGGGGGAGACCCAGTACTTC
NA | TRBJ1-3 | TRBV30 | once | CAWSVLSSGNTIYF | TGTGCCTGGAGTGTACTGTCCTCTGGAAACACCATATATTTT
TRBD2 | TRBJ2-5 | TRBV5-1 | NA | CASSLGVTSGEGETQYF | TGCGCCAGCAGCTTGGGGGTGACTAGCGGGGAAGGCGAGACCCAGTACTTC
NA | TRBJ1-1 | TRBV29-1 | NA | CSSRASTSNTEAFF | TGCAGCTCCCGCGCCTCAACCTCTAACACTGAAGCTTTCTTT
TRBD2 | TRBJ2-1 | TRBV2 | NA | CASSDYARSGGGHAFF | TGTGCCAGCAGTGATTATGCGAGGAGCGGGGGGGGTCATGCGTTCTTC
TRBD1 | TRBJ2-2 | TRBV12-5 | NA | CASGLVKDRGQHTGELFF | TGTGCTAGTGGTTTGGTGAAGGACAGGGGGCAACACACCGGGGAGCTGTTTTTT
TRBD1 | TRBJ1-1 | TRBV25-1 | NA | CASSVTGTGNTEAFF | TGTGCCAGCAGTGTGACCGGGACAGGGAACACTGAAGCTTTCTTT
NA | TRBJ1-2 | TRBV29-1 | NA | CSFLDLDGYTF | TGCAGCTTCTTGGACTTGGACGGCTACACCTTC
TRBD1 | TRBJ1-2 | TRBV28 | NA | CASSLAGTGIGYTF | TGTGCCAGCAGCCTAGCCGGGACAGGGATTGGCTACACCTTC